One T cell receptor (beta chain) is described in this entry. V lost 3 bases and J 7 bases, leaving 18 bases between the germline ends. Germline CDR1 reads KGHSH; CDR2 reads LQKENI. This CDR3 comprises 15 residues. This sample is part of a study of blood T cell repertoires in COVID-19. Study-level background: The United States, Italy and Spain supplied acute and convalescent COVID-19 samples.

Here immunoSEQ multiplex PCR was the method, and the copy in TCRdb shows in-frame clones only, minus some. The sample holds approximately 200,000 clones, around 85% seen once. Participants, about 18 to 100 years old, spanned around 25 US areas. This sequence was found in a middle-aged man who had recovered from COVID-19. V is TRBV18 and J is TRBJ1-1; no firm D call. Input material: PBMCs or T cells enriched from blood (not recorded which). CDR3 region: CASSPMVPGNVEAFF. In DNA, the CDR3 is TGTGCCAGCTCACCTATGGTGCCGGGTAACGTTGAAGCTTTCTTT.